The rows below give T cell receptor beta chains drawn from one sample of a study of PD-L1 blockade in urothelial cancer. Clones were read by immunoSEQ multiplex PCR, and TCRdb kept only the in-frame ones, dropping some. Found here are some 110,000 clones, 80% to 95% of them singletons; the top ten hold around 4%. Material: PBMCs, obtained around atezolizumab (anti-PD-L1) treatment. Source of these receptors: a man aged 55 to 70 with urothelial cancer. CDR3s include the opening cysteine and the closing phenylalanine or tryptophan. The D gene is left open where the match is weak. Clone size is shown for a subset of rows, as once, few, many or a class of expanded clone.

clone size: -; D gene: -; J gene: TRBJ1-5; V gene: TRBV2; CDR3 protein: CASSNRVGQPQHF; CDR3 DNA: TGTGCCAGCAGTAACAGGGTTGGTCAGCCCCAGCATTTT
clone size: -; D gene: TRBD1; J gene: TRBJ1-5; V gene: TRBV27; CDR3 protein: CASSSTQGDRVVQPQHF; CDR3 DNA: TGTGCCAGCAGTTCGACCCAGGGGGACAGGGTAGTTCAGCCCCAGCATTTT
clone size: -; D gene: -; J gene: TRBJ2-5; V gene: TRBV5-1; CDR3 protein: CASSSTGGPQETQYF; CDR3 DNA: TGCGCCAGCAGCTCAACTGGGGGCCCCCAAGAGACCCAGTACTTC
clone size: -; D gene: -; J gene: TRBJ2-1; V gene: TRBV7-9; CDR3 protein: CASSLALAGSYNEQFF; CDR3 DNA: TGTGCCAGCAGCTTAGCTCTAGCCGGTTCCTACAATGAGCAGTTCTTC
clone size: -; D gene: TRBD2; J gene: TRBJ2-3; V gene: TRBV7-2; CDR3 protein: CASSLTSGGQTDTQYF; CDR3 DNA: TGTGCCAGCAGCCTGACTAGCGGGGGGCAGACAGATACGCAGTATTTT
clone size: -; D gene: -; J gene: TRBJ1-4; V gene: TRBV9; CDR3 protein: CASSVDQGREKLFF; CDR3 DNA: TGTGCCAGCAGCGTAGACCAGGGGCGTGAAAAACTGTTTTTT
clone size: -; D gene: TRBD2; J gene: TRBJ2-1; V gene: TRBV27; CDR3 protein: CASSRGRGLAANEQFF; CDR3 DNA: TGTGCCAGCAGTAGGGGGAGGGGACTAGCGGCCAATGAGCAGTTCTTC
clone size: -; D gene: TRBD1; J gene: TRBJ1-1; V gene: TRBV5-1; CDR3 protein: CASSFATGELSTEAFF; CDR3 DNA: TGCGCCAGCAGCTTCGCGACAGGGGAATTGAGCACTGAAGCTTTCTTT
clone size: -; D gene: TRBD1; J gene: TRBJ1-2; V gene: TRBV6-1; CDR3 protein: CASSEYGQGGGYTF; CDR3 DNA: TGTGCCAGCAGTGAATATGGACAGGGGGGAGGCTACACCTTC
clone size: -; D gene: TRBD2; J gene: TRBJ2-3; V gene: TRBV4-3; CDR3 protein: CASSQGGGLRADTQYF; CDR3 DNA: TGCGCCAGCAGCCAAGGGGGGGGACTACGGGCAGATACGCAGTATTTT
clone size: -; D gene: TRBD1; J gene: TRBJ2-5; V gene: TRBV12-5; CDR3 protein: CASGLNRGEQETQYF; CDR3 DNA: TGTGCTAGTGGTTTGAACAGGGGGGAACAAGAGACCCAGTACTTC
clone size: -; D gene: -; J gene: TRBJ1-3; V gene: TRBV28; CDR3 protein: CASSQVSRNTIYF; CDR3 DNA: TGTGCCAGCAGCCAGGTTTCTAGAAACACCATATATTTT
clone size: -; D gene: -; J gene: TRBJ1-3; V gene: TRBV9; CDR3 protein: CASSAPRSGNTIYF; CDR3 DNA: TGTGCCAGCAGCGCCCCGAGAAGTGGAAACACCATATATTTT
clone size: -; D gene: TRBD2; J gene: TRBJ2-3; V gene: TRBV25-1; CDR3 protein: CASRVAGDSDTQYF; CDR3 DNA: TGTGCCAGCAGAGTAGCGGGAGATTCAGATACGCAGTATTTT
clone size: -; D gene: -; J gene: TRBJ1-5; V gene: TRBV10-3; CDR3 protein: CAISDEGAGGNQPQHF; CDR3 DNA: TGTGCCATCAGTGACGAAGGGGCAGGAGGCAATCAGCCCCAGCATTTT
clone size: -; D gene: -; J gene: TRBJ1-5; V gene: TRBV30; CDR3 protein: CAWSVLAGVGQPQHF; CDR3 DNA: TGTGCCTGGAGTGTACTGGCCGGGGTTGGTCAGCCCCAGCATTTT
clone size: few; D gene: TRBD1; J gene: TRBJ1-5; V gene: TRBV27; CDR3 protein: CASSSLTGTQPQHF; CDR3 DNA: TGTGCCAGCAGTTCCCTGACAGGGACTCAGCCCCAGCATTTT
clone size: -; D gene: -; J gene: TRBJ2-1; V gene: TRBV19; CDR3 protein: CASSIGEKEQFF; CDR3 DNA: TGTGCCAGTAGTATTGGGGAGAAGGAGCAGTTCTTC
clone size: once; D gene: TRBD1; J gene: TRBJ1-2; V gene: TRBV7-2; CDR3 protein: CASSSRQGMDYGYTF; CDR3 DNA: TGTGCCAGCAGCTCCAGACAGGGGATGGACTATGGCTACACCTTC
clone size: -; D gene: -; J gene: TRBJ1-2; V gene: TRBV6-1; CDR3 protein: CASTPYARDGYTF; CDR3 DNA: TGTGCCAGCACCCCCTACGCCCGGGATGGCTACACCTTC
clone size: -; D gene: -; J gene: TRBJ2-7; V gene: TRBV5-4; CDR3 protein: CASSLAGSYEQYF; CDR3 DNA: TGTGCCAGCAGCTTGGCCGGCTCCTACGAGCAGTACTTC
clone size: -; D gene: TRBD1; J gene: TRBJ1-4; V gene: TRBV29-1; CDR3 protein: CSVGGQEEKLFF; CDR3 DNA: TGCAGCGTTGGGGGACAGGAGGAAAAACTGTTTTTT
clone size: -; D gene: -; J gene: TRBJ2-1; V gene: TRBV7-2; CDR3 protein: CASSLSVSQGIEQFF; CDR3 DNA: TGTGCCAGCAGCTTATCAGTTTCCCAGGGGATTGAGCAGTTCTTC
clone size: -; D gene: TRBD1; J gene: TRBJ1-1; V gene: TRBV9; CDR3 protein: CASSATGGTTEAFF; CDR3 DNA: TGTGCCAGCAGCGCGACAGGGGGAACGACTGAAGCTTTCTTT
clone size: -; D gene: TRBD1; J gene: TRBJ2-7; V gene: TRBV10-3; CDR3 protein: CAISESRRTGPTYEQYF; CDR3 DNA: TGTGCCATCAGTGAGTCCCGAAGGACAGGGCCTACCTACGAGCAGTACTTC
clone size: -; D gene: -; J gene: TRBJ2-1; V gene: TRBV6-6; CDR3 protein: CASSFSEWGGDNEQFF; CDR3 DNA: TGTGCCAGCAGTTTCTCTGAATGGGGGGGCGACAATGAGCAGTTCTTC
clone size: -; D gene: -; J gene: TRBJ2-2; V gene: TRBV7-8; CDR3 protein: CASTLTEEAGELFF; CDR3 DNA: TGTGCCAGCACCCTGACAGAAGAAGCTGGGGAGCTGTTTTTT
clone size: few; D gene: -; J gene: TRBJ1-2; V gene: TRBV14; CDR3 protein: CASSEGIYGYTF; CDR3 DNA: TGTGCCAGCAGTGAGGGTATCTATGGCTACACCTTC
clone size: -; D gene: -; J gene: TRBJ2-1; V gene: TRBV9; CDR3 protein: CASSVGGDTYNEQFF; CDR3 DNA: TGTGCCAGCAGCGTAGGGGGGGATACCTACAATGAGCAGTTCTTC
clone size: -; D gene: -; J gene: TRBJ2-7; V gene: TRBV5-1; CDR3 protein: CASSRDMGLEQYF; CDR3 DNA: TGCGCCAGCAGCAGGGACATGGGTCTCGAGCAGTACTTC
clone size: once; D gene: -; J gene: TRBJ2-2; V gene: TRBV10-2; CDR3 protein: CASSEVWRGFSGELFF; CDR3 DNA: TGCGCCAGCAGTGAGGTCTGGAGAGGGTTTTCCGGGGAGCTGTTTTTT
clone size: -; D gene: -; J gene: TRBJ2-7; V gene: TRBV20-1; CDR3 protein: CSARGAHEQYF; CDR3 DNA: TGCAGTGCCCGTGGGGCCCACGAGCAGTACTTC
clone size: -; D gene: -; J gene: TRBJ1-2; V gene: TRBV4-2; CDR3 protein: CASSQGHNYGYTF; CDR3 DNA: TGTGCCAGCAGCCAGGGACACAACTATGGCTACACCTTC
clone size: -; D gene: -; J gene: TRBJ2-7; V gene: TRBV6-5; CDR3 protein: CASTGSAYEQYF; CDR3 DNA: TGTGCCAGCACCGGGTCCGCCTACGAGCAGTACTTC
clone size: few; D gene: TRBD2; J gene: TRBJ2-2; V gene: TRBV5-1; CDR3 protein: CASSLVTSGTNTGELFF; CDR3 DNA: TGCGCCAGCAGCTTGGTCACTAGCGGGACGAACACCGGGGAGCTGTTTTTT
clone size: few; D gene: -; J gene: TRBJ2-1; V gene: TRBV7-3; CDR3 protein: CASSLKWEYWFF; CDR3 DNA: TGTGCCAGCAGCTTAAAGTGGGAGTACTGGTTCTTC
clone size: -; D gene: TRBD1; J gene: TRBJ1-5; V gene: TRBV2; CDR3 protein: CASSDGWTGGIQPQHF; CDR3 DNA: TGTGCCAGCAGCGACGGGTGGACAGGGGGGATCCAGCCCCAGCATTTT
clone size: -; D gene: -; J gene: TRBJ2-7; V gene: TRBV28; CDR3 protein: CASSLTLPVYEQYF; CDR3 DNA: TGTGCCAGCAGTTTAACCCTCCCGGTCTACGAGCAGTACTTC
clone size: -; D gene: TRBD2; J gene: TRBJ2-5; V gene: TRBV6-1; CDR3 protein: CASRYSGSRETQYF; CDR3 DNA: TGTGCCAGCAGATATAGCGGGAGCAGGGAGACCCAGTACTTC
clone size: -; D gene: TRBD1; J gene: TRBJ1-1; V gene: TRBV4-3; CDR3 protein: CASSQDGRGQMNTEAFF; CDR3 DNA: TGCGCCAGCAGCCAAGACGGCAGGGGGCAAATGAACACTGAAGCTTTCTTT
clone size: -; D gene: TRBD1; J gene: TRBJ1-1; V gene: TRBV9; CDR3 protein: CASSRTGMNTEAFF; CDR3 DNA: TGTGCCAGCAGTAGGACAGGGATGAACACTGAAGCTTTCTTT
clone size: -; D gene: -; J gene: TRBJ2-7; V gene: TRBV7-9; CDR3 protein: CASSPGPGATYEQYF; CDR3 DNA: TGTGCCAGCAGCCCCGGCCCAGGGGCCACCTACGAGCAGTACTTC
clone size: -; D gene: TRBD1; J gene: TRBJ2-7; V gene: TRBV11-3; CDR3 protein: CASSSGTADDEQYF; CDR3 DNA: TGTGCCAGCAGCTCCGGGACAGCGGACGACGAGCAGTACTTC
clone size: -; D gene: TRBD2; J gene: TRBJ2-3; V gene: TRBV11-3; CDR3 protein: CASSLGQREGPDTQYF; CDR3 DNA: TGTGCCAGCAGCTTAGGCCAGCGGGAGGGCCCAGATACGCAGTATTTT
clone size: -; D gene: -; J gene: TRBJ1-2; V gene: TRBV25-1; CDR3 protein: CASSDSPTRSGSGYTF; CDR3 DNA: TGTGCCAGCAGTGATTCCCCAACTAGGAGCGGCAGTGGCTACACCTTC
clone size: once; D gene: -; J gene: TRBJ1-5; V gene: TRBV5-1; CDR3 protein: CASSPDGGSSNQPQHF; CDR3 DNA: TGCGCCAGCAGCCCGGACGGGGGGTCTAGCAATCAGCCCCAGCATTTT
clone size: -; D gene: -; J gene: TRBJ2-5; V gene: TRBV9; CDR3 protein: CASSPQTGVETQYF; CDR3 DNA: TGTGCCAGCAGCCCCCAGACGGGAGTAGAGACCCAGTACTTC
clone size: -; D gene: TRBD2; J gene: TRBJ2-5; V gene: TRBV7-6; CDR3 protein: CASSLSSGGIQETQYF; CDR3 DNA: TGTGCCAGCAGCTTAAGCAGCGGGGGGATCCAAGAGACCCAGTACTTC
clone size: few; D gene: TRBD2; J gene: TRBJ2-1; V gene: TRBV7-9; CDR3 protein: CASSLTGLAGGLEQFF; CDR3 DNA: TGTGCCAGCAGCTTAACGGGACTAGCGGGGGGGCTCGAGCAGTTCTTC
clone size: once; D gene: -; J gene: TRBJ1-1; V gene: TRBV6-1; CDR3 protein: CASSVIGQTKNTEAFF; CDR3 DNA: TGTGCCAGCAGTGTTATAGGACAGACAAAGAACACTGAAGCTTTCTTT
clone size: -; D gene: -; J gene: TRBJ2-4; V gene: TRBV6-6; CDR3 protein: CASSYTQGQGNIQYF; CDR3 DNA: TGTGCCAGCAGTTACACCCAGGGGCAGGGGAACATTCAGTACTTC
clone size: -; D gene: -; J gene: TRBJ1-1; V gene: TRBV6-5; CDR3 protein: CASSYSGESAFF; CDR3 DNA: TGTGCCAGCAGTTACTCCGGGGAGTCCGCTTTCTTT
clone size: once; D gene: -; J gene: TRBJ2-7; V gene: TRBV4-3; CDR3 protein: CASSQDSGLPYEQYF; CDR3 DNA: TGCGCCAGCAGCCAAGATTCGGGACTTCCCTACGAGCAGTACTTC
clone size: -; D gene: -; J gene: TRBJ1-3; V gene: TRBV11-2; CDR3 protein: CASSSLSGNTIYF; CDR3 DNA: TGTGCCAGCAGCTCACTCTCTGGAAACACCATATATTTT
clone size: -; D gene: -; J gene: TRBJ2-6; V gene: TRBV5-6; CDR3 protein: CASGGTGPGANVLTF; CDR3 DNA: TGTGCCAGCGGGGGGACTGGTCCTGGGGCCAACGTCCTGACTTTC
clone size: -; D gene: TRBD1; J gene: TRBJ1-2; V gene: TRBV10-3; CDR3 protein: CAISESGQGSYTF; CDR3 DNA: TGTGCCATCAGTGAGTCAGGACAGGGAAGCTACACCTTC
clone size: -; D gene: -; J gene: TRBJ2-3; V gene: TRBV10-2; CDR3 protein: CASRLGTDTQYF; CDR3 DNA: TGCGCCAGCAGACTCGGCACAGATACGCAGTATTTT
clone size: -; D gene: TRBD1; J gene: TRBJ1-1; V gene: TRBV4-2; CDR3 protein: CASSPQTGDFYTEAFF; CDR3 DNA: TGTGCCAGCAGCCCTCAGACAGGGGATTTTTACACTGAAGCTTTCTTT
clone size: once; D gene: -; J gene: TRBJ2-2; V gene: TRBV7-2; CDR3 protein: CASSLDLYTGELFF; CDR3 DNA: TGTGCCAGCAGCTTGGACTTGTATACCGGGGAGCTGTTTTTT